The clone carrying this T cell receptor beta chain has at least ten counts. Preparation of the TCRbeta library involved a method that used unique molecular identifiers. TCRdb reprocessed the PCR reads via MiXCR and lists one record per CDR3 protein. The data show about 190,000 distinct CDR3 sequences, with about 6.4% seen just once and approximately 3% held by the top ten. The germline V gene has CDR1 ENHRY and CDR2 SYGVKD. The CDR3 runs 16 residues. With V trimmed by 2 bases and J by 5 bases, 10 bases remained unmatched. The data derive from a study of T-cell reconstitution after alpha-beta-depleted transplantation in children.

V usage is TRBV10-3 and J usage is TRBJ2-7; 9 nucleotides align to TRBD1. The specimen comprised PBMCs from the stem cell graft donor, sampled from the stem cell graft. This TCR was recovered from a human donor who donated a stem cell graft to a child with Wiskott-Aldrich syndrome. Written as DNA, the CDR3 is TGTGCCATCAGTGAGGGGGACAGGGTTTTATCTAACGAGCAGTACTTC. It yields the protein CAISEGDRVLSNEQYF.